A selection of T cell receptor beta chains follows, all from one sample in a study of T cell responses to AZD1222 COVID-19 vaccine. Only in-frame clones appear in the TCRdb table, and some are missing; sequencing was by immunoSEQ multiplex PCR. The repertoire holds about 120,000 clones, with roughly nine tenths as singletons. The source material was peripheral blood, sampled on day 0 of AZD1222 vaccination. The receptors derive from an adult in good health. Each CDR3 is given with its conserved first and last residue. The D gene is left open where the match is weak. The listing skips clone size in some rows; elsewhere it reads once, few, many or a size class.

CDR3 | DNA | V | D | size | J
CASSLGLAPDTQYF | TGTGCCAGCAGCTTGGGACTAGCCCCAGATACGCAGTATTTT | TRBV7-9 | TRBD2 | - | TRBJ2-3
CASRGSRDLYGYTF | TGTGCCAGCAGAGGTTCCAGGGATCTTTATGGCTACACCTTC | TRBV11-2 | - | - | TRBJ1-2
CASSGAETSETDNEQFF | TGTGCCAGCAGCGGGGCCGAGACTAGCGAGACGGACAATGAGCAGTTCTTC | TRBV9 | TRBD2 | - | TRBJ2-1
CASSYRGPYNEQFF | TGTGCCAGCAGTTACAGGGGGCCCTACAATGAGCAGTTCTTC | TRBV6-2/TRBV6-3 | TRBD1 | - | TRBJ2-1
CASSEAGRIGQFF | TGTGCCAGCAGTGAAGCGGGTAGGATCGGGCAGTTCTTC | TRBV2 | - | - | TRBJ2-1
CASSFSLAGETQYF | TGCGCCAGCAGCTTTTCACTAGCAGGGGAGACCCAGTACTTC | TRBV5-1 | - | - | TRBJ2-5
CASSRLGQDPDSPLHF | TGTGCCAGCAGCCGTCTCGGACAGGATCCCGATTCACCCCTCCACTTT | TRBV7-8 | TRBD1 | - | TRBJ1-6
CATPRKLNYGYTF | TGTGCCACCCCAAGGAAGCTAAACTATGGCTACACCTTC | TRBV24-1 | - | - | TRBJ1-2
CASGPGLAFNEQFF | TGTGCTAGTGGCCCGGGACTAGCGTTCAATGAGCAGTTCTTC | TRBV12-5 | TRBD2 | - | TRBJ2-1
CASSLLWGVGSPLHF | TGTGCCAGCAGCTTACTGTGGGGGGTTGGTTCACCCCTCCACTTT | TRBV7-8 | - | - | TRBJ1-6
CAWIWDRREQYF | TGTGCCTGGATATGGGACAGACGCGAGCAGTACTTC | TRBV30 | TRBD1 | - | TRBJ2-7
CATSDFGRGTPKWLF | - | TRBV24-1 | - | - | TRBJ2-1
CASSPTSGRGTGELFF | TGTGCCAGCAGCCCGACTAGCGGGAGGGGCACCGGGGAGCTGTTTTTT | TRBV7-2 | TRBD2 | - | TRBJ2-2
CASSLEGNNNSPLHF | TGTGCCAGCAGCTTAGAAGGGAACAATAATTCACCCCTCCACTTT | TRBV5-4 | - | - | TRBJ1-6
CASSPAGQGAYEQYF | TGTGCCAGCTCACCAGCGGGACAGGGGGCTTACGAGCAGTACTTC | TRBV18 | TRBD1 | - | TRBJ2-7
CATAPGQSYTDTQYF | TGTGCCACCGCCCCCGGACAGTCATACACAGATACGCAGTATTTT | TRBV27 | - | - | TRBJ2-3
CASSSDPLWQPQHF | TGTGCCAGCAGCTCCGACCCCCTGTGGCAGCCCCAGCATTTT | TRBV11-2 | - | - | TRBJ1-5
CASSQGQGQIYNEQFF | TGCGCCAGCAGCCAGGGACAGGGACAAATCTACAATGAGCAGTTCTTC | TRBV5-1 | TRBD1 | - | TRBJ2-1
CASSFGGQGGQPQHF | TGTGCCAGCAGCTTTGGGGGACAGGGGGGCCAGCCCCAGCATTTT | TRBV7-9 | TRBD1 | - | TRBJ1-5
CASSPPSTAGDEQFF | TGTGCCAGCAGTCCGCCCTCGACGGCTGGCGATGAGCAGTTCTTC | TRBV6-1 | - | - | TRBJ2-1
CASRRTELNTEAFF | TGTGCCAGCAGGAGGACAGAGCTGAACACTGAAGCTTTCTTT | TRBV6-4 | - | few | TRBJ1-1
CASSERRRQGSTYNEQFF | TGTGCCAGCAGCGAACGTCGGCGACAGGGCTCAACCTACAATGAGCAGTTCTTC | TRBV3-1/TRBV3-2 | TRBD1 | few | TRBJ2-1
CASTILLAGHTDTQYF | TGTGCCAGCACCATTCTACTAGCGGGGCACACAGATACGCAGTATTTT | TRBV7-9 | TRBD2 | - | TRBJ2-3
CASSLAPSQSNEKLFF | TGCGCCAGCAGCTTGGCCCCTAGTCAGAGTAATGAAAAACTGTTTTTT | TRBV5-1 | - | - | TRBJ1-4
CASSYSTGYNSPLHF | TGTGCCAGCAGTTACTCGACCGGGTATAATTCACCCCTCCACTTT | TRBV6-6 | - | - | TRBJ1-6
CASSLRGNTIYF | TGTGCCAGCAGTCTCCGTGGGAACACCATATATTTT | TRBV12-3/TRBV12-4 | - | - | TRBJ1-3
CASSTDRGNSPLHF | TGTGCCAGTAGTACGGACAGGGGTAATTCACCCCTCCACTTT | TRBV19 | TRBD1 | once | TRBJ1-6
CASSLQDSPFFF | TGTGCCAGCAGCCTCCAGGACAGCCCCTTTTTCTTT | TRBV3-1/TRBV3-2 | - | - | TRBJ1-1
CAWSVRENTEAFF | TGTGCCTGGAGTGTCAGAGAAAACACTGAAGCTTTCTTT | TRBV30 | - | - | TRBJ1-1
CASSQRTNYGYTF | TGTGCCAGCAGCCAAAGAACTAACTATGGCTACACCTTC | TRBV3-1/TRBV3-2 | - | - | TRBJ1-2
CASSPQGLGDEQFF | TGTGCCAGCAGCCCACAGGGACTAGGGGATGAGCAGTTCTTC | TRBV7-3 | TRBD2 | once | TRBJ2-1
CASSLAALAGGANEQFF | TGTGCCAGCAGCTTAGCGGCACTAGCGGGGGGGGCTAATGAGCAGTTCTTC | TRBV11-2 | TRBD2 | once | TRBJ2-1
CASSYSWNTGELFF | TGTGCCAGCAGTTACAGTTGGAACACCGGGGAGCTGTTTTTT | TRBV6-5 | - | - | TRBJ2-2
CASSLSAGRVNEQFF | TGTGCCAGCAGCTTAAGCGCAGGGAGGGTCAATGAGCAGTTCTTC | TRBV7-9 | TRBD2 | - | TRBJ2-1
CASRPQTQVYNEQFF | TGTGCCAGCAGACCCCAGACCCAGGTGTACAATGAGCAGTTCTTC | TRBV27 | - | - | TRBJ2-1
CASRPGQSNTEAFF | TGTGCCAGTAGGCCGGGACAGTCGAACACTGAAGCTTTCTTT | TRBV19 | TRBD1 | - | TRBJ1-1
CASSRQEANSPLHF | TGCGCCAGCAGCCGGCAGGAGGCTAATTCACCCCTCCACTTT | TRBV5-1 | - | - | TRBJ1-6
CASSQGKYNYGYTF | TGCGCCAGCAGCCAAGGCAAATATAACTATGGCTACACCTTC | TRBV4-1 | - | - | TRBJ1-2
CASSDEGGIGTEAFF | TGTGCCAGCAGTGATGAGGGTGGGATTGGCACTGAAGCTTTCTTT | TRBV25-1 | - | - | TRBJ1-1
CASSLAVDRASEAFF | TGCGCCAGCAGCTTGGCCGTGGACAGGGCCTCTGAAGCTTTCTTT | TRBV5-1 | TRBD1 | - | TRBJ1-1
CASSPLLREKLFF | TGTGCCAGCAGCCCCCTTTTGCGGGAAAAACTGTTTTTT | TRBV3-1/TRBV3-2 | - | - | TRBJ1-4
CASGPRGGDSPLHF | TGTGCCAGCGGCCCTCGGGGTGGGGATTCACCCCTCCACTTT | TRBV2 | - | - | TRBJ1-6
CASSTLEGQPQHF | TGTGCCAGCAGTACCCTAGAGGGCCAGCCCCAGCATTTT | TRBV6-4 | - | - | TRBJ1-5
CASSVRQGNEKLFF | TGTGCCAGCAGCGTCCGACAGGGTAATGAAAAACTGTTTTTT | TRBV9 | TRBD1 | - | TRBJ1-4
CAISESGGTGQRPQHF | TGTGCCATCAGTGAGTCCGGGGGGACGGGTCAGCGGCCCCAGCATTTT | TRBV10-3 | - | once | TRBJ1-5
CASSGGGQSSYNSPLHF | TGTGCCAGCAGCGGCGGAGGGCAGAGCTCCTATAATTCACCCCTCCACTTT | TRBV2 | - | - | TRBJ1-6
CASSVDTNYGYTF | TGTGCCAGCAGCGTTGACACCAACTATGGCTACACCTTC | TRBV9 | - | - | TRBJ1-2
CAITSEGAPQHF | TGTGCCATCACCAGTGAGGGGGCGCCCCAGCATTTT | TRBV10-3 | TRBD1 | - | TRBJ1-5
CASSQGWGSGYTF | TGTGCCAGCAGCCAAGGGTGGGGGTCGGGCTACACCTTC | TRBV3-1/TRBV3-2 | - | - | TRBJ1-2
CASSNGQGRSWQPQHF | TGTGCCAGCAGCAACGGACAGGGGAGGTCGTGGCAGCCCCAGCATTTT | TRBV28 | TRBD1 | - | TRBJ1-5
CAIRWTEANEQYF | TGTGCCATCAGATGGACGGAGGCGAACGAGCAGTACTTC | TRBV10-3 | - | - | TRBJ2-7
CASSLAAHNEQFF | TGTGCCAGCAGCTTAGCGGCGCACAATGAGCAGTTCTTC | TRBV7-6 | - | once | TRBJ2-1
CASSQTPNTEAFF | TGTGCCAGCAGCCAGACTCCGAACACTGAAGCTTTCTTT | TRBV3-1/TRBV3-2 | - | - | TRBJ1-1
CASSGGPNTEAFF | TGTGCCAGCAGCGGGGGGCCGAACACTGAAGCTTTCTTT | TRBV6-5 | - | - | TRBJ1-1
CASLGGDEKLFF | TGTGCCAGCTTAGGGGGTGACGAAAAACTGTTTTTT | TRBV7-6 | - | - | TRBJ1-4
CASLNTEAFF | TGTGCCAGCCTGAACACTGAAGCTTTCTTT | TRBV6-5 | - | few | TRBJ1-1
CASKRPASGTYGYTF | TGTGCCAGCAAAAGGCCCGCCTCAGGGACCTATGGCTACACCTTC | TRBV6-5 | - | - | TRBJ1-2
CAISLQGTITEAFF | TGTGCCATCAGTCTACAGGGGACGATCACTGAAGCTTTCTTT | TRBV10-3 | TRBD1 | - | TRBJ1-1
CASSQERGWSGSRLCF | TGTGCCAGCAGCCAAGAAAGGGGGTGGAGTGGAAGTCGGTTGTGCTTC | TRBV3-1/TRBV3-2 | - | - | TRBJ2-4